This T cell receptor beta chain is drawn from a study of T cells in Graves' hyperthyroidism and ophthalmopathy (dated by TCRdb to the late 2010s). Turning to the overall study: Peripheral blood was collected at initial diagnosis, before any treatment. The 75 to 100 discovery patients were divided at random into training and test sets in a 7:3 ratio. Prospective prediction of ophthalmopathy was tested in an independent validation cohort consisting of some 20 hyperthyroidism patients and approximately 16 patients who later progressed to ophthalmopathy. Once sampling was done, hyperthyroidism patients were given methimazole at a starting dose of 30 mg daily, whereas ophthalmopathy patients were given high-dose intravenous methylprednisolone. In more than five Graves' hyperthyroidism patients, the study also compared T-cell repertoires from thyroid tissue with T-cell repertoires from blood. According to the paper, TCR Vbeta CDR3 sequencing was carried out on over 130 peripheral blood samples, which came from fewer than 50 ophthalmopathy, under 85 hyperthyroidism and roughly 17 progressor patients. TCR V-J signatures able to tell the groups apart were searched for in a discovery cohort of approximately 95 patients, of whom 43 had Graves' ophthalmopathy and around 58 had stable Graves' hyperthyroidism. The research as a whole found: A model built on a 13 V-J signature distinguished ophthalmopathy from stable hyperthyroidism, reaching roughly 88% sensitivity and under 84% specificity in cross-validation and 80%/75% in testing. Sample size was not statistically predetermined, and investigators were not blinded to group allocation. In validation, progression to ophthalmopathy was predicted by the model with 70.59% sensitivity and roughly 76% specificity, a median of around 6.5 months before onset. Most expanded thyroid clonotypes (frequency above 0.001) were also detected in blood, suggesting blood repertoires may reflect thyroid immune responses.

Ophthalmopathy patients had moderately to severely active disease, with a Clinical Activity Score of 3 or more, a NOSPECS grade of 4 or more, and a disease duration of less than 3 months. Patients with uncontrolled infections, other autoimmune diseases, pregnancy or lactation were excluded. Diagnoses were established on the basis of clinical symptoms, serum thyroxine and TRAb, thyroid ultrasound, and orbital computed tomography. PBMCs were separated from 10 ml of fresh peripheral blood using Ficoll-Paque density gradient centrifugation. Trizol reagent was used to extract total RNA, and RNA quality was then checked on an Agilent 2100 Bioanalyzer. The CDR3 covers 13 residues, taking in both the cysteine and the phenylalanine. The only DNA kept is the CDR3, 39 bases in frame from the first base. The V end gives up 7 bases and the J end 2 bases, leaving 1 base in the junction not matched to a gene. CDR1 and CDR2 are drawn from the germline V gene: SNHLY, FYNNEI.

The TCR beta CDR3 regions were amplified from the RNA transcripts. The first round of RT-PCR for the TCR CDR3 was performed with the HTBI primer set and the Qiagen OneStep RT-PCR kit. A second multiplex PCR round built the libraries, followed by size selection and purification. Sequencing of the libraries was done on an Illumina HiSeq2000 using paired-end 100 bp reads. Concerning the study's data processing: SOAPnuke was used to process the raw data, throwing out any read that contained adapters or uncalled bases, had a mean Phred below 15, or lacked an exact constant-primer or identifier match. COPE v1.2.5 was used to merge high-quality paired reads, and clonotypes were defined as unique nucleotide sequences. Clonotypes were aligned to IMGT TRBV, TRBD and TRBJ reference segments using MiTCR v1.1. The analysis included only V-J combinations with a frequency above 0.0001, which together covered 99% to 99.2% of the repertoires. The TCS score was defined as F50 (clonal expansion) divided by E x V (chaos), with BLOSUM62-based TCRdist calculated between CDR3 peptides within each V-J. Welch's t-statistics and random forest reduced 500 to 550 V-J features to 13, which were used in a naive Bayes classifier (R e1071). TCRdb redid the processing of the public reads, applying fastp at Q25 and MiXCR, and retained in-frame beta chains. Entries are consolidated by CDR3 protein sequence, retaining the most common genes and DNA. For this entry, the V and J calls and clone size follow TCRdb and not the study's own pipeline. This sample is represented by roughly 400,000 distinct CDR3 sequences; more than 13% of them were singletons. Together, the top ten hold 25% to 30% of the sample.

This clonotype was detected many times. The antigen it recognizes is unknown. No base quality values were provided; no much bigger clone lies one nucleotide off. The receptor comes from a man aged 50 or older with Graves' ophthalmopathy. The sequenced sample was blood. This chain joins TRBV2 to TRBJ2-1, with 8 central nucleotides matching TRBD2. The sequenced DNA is TGTGCCAGCACCGGGAGGGCCTACAATGAGCAGTTCTTC. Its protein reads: CASTGRAYNEQFF.